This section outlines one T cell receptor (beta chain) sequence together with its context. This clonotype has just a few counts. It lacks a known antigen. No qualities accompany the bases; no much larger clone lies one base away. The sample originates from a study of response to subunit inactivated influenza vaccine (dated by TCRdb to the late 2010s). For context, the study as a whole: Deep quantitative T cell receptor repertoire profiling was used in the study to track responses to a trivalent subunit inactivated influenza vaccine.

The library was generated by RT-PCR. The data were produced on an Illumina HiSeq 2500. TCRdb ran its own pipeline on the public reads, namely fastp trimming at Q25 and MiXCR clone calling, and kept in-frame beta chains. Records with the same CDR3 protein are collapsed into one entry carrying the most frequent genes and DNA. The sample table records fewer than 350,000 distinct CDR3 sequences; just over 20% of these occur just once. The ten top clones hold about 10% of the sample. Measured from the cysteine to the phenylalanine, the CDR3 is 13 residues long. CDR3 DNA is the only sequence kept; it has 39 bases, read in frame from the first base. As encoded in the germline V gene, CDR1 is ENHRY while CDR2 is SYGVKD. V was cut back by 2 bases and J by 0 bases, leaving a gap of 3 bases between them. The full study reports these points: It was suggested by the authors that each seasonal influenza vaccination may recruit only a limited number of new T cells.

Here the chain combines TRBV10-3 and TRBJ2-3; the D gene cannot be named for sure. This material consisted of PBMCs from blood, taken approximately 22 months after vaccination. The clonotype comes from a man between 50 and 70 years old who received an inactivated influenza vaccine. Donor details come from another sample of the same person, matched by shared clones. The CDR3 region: CAISETSTDTQYF. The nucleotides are TGTGCCATCAGTGAGACCAGCACAGATACGCAGTATTTT.